This T cell receptor (beta chain) was sequenced for a study of shared clonotypes between healthy human individuals. The CDR3 loop spans 14 amino acids. Germline V CDR1 and CDR2: SGHRS, YFSETQ. The V end was cut by 4 bases, the J end by 6 bases, with 17 bases between. Profiled with immunoSEQ multiplex PCR; TCRdb holds only in-frame clones, not every one. Of under 1,100,000 clones listed, approximately 76% are singletons. The receptor's source is a man younger than 35 in good health. What was sequenced was memory CD4+ T cells sorted from blood. Stated subset: CD45RA-negative fraction. The rearrangement uses TRBV5-1 and TRBJ2-7, with D hard to call. The CDR3 protein is CASSRDGPPGEQYF. CDR3 sequence (DNA): TGCGCCAGCAGCCGCGACGGGCCTCCCGGCGAGCAGTACTTC.